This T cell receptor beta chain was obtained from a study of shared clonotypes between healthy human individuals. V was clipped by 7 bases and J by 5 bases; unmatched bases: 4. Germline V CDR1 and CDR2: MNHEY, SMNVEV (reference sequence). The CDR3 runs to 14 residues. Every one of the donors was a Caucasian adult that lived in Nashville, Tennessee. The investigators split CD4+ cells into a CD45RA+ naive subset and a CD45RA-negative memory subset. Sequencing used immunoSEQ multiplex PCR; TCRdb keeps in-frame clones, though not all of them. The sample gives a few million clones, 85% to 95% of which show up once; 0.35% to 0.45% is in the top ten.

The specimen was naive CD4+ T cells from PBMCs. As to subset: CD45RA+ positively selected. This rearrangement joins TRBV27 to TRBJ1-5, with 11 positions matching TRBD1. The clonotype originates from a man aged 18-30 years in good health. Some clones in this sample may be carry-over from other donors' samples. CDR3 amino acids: CASTRTGGDQPQHF. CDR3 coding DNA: TGTGCCAGCACAAGGACAGGGGGCGATCAGCCCCAGCATTTT.